This TCR beta chain derives from a study of blood T cell repertoires in COVID-19. Study as a whole: The origin of the acute and convalescent COVID-19 samples was the United States, Italy and Spain. Sample material is recorded as cDNA or gDNA derived from T cells, B-cell-depleted T cells, or PBMCs.

Profiling relied on immunoSEQ multiplex PCR, and the TCRdb table lists in-frame clones only, not all of them. The sample yields 250,000 to 300,000 clones, about 76% seen once. The sequenced sample was peripheral blood. The receptor's source is a woman aged 55 to 70 with active or convalescent COVID-19.

The CDR3: CASSVRGSNQPQHF. CDR3 DNA: TGTGCCAGCAGCGTCAGGGGGAGCAATCAGCCCCAGCATTTT. The rearrangement links TRBV14 to TRBJ1-5; TRBD1 agrees at 7 bases. Germline loops: CDR1 SGHDN, CDR2 FVKESK. The CDR3 spans 14 residues. J was trimmed by 1 base and V by 5 bases; bases with no gene match: 2.